The 28 T cell receptor beta chains below were found in one sample sequenced in a study of T cells in Graves' hyperthyroidism and ophthalmopathy. RNA transcripts were the template for amplifying TCR beta CDR3 regions. First-round RT-PCR targeting the TCR CDR3 was performed with the HTBI primer set. One entry per CDR3 protein, called by TCRdb with MiXCR from the multiplex PCR reads. The sample carries 400,000 to 500,000 distinct CDR3 sequences, roughly an eighth recorded once. Sequenced sample: blood. The receptors were gathered from a woman younger than 30 with Graves' hyperthyroidism.

This clonotype has at least ten counts. The chain recombines TRBV6-2 or TRBV6-3 with TRBJ2-7; D is ambiguous. Germline V CDR1 and CDR2: MNHEY, SVGEGT. This CDR3 spans 12 amino acids. Trimming took 0 bases from V and 9 from J, leaving 9 bases between them. The chain's CDR3 is CASSYSGFGQYF. CDR3 nucleotides: TGTGCCAGCAGTTACTCAGGGTTTGGGCAGTACTTC.

This clonotype was counted between two and nine times. The J gene is TRBJ1-2, the V gene TRBV7-9, with a weak D call TRBD1 (6 bases). The CDR3 covers 17 residues. CDR1 and CDR2 from the germline V gene are SEHNR and FQNEAQ (reference sequence). V was shortened by 1 base and J by 4 bases, with 19 bases between the two germline ends. Here the CDR3 DNA reads TGTGCCAGCAGCTTAGAGCGGGGGGCAAGGCCTACCTATGGCTACACCTTC. Translated: CASSLERGARPTYGYTF.

This clonotype has at least ten counts. The junction departs from germline at one end; a sequencing error may be responsible. CDR3 DNA: TGTGCCAGCAGCTTAGAGGGGGCTGAAGCTTTCTTT. Protein sequence: CASSLEGAEAFF. This sequence joins TRBV5-1 and TRBJ1-1; TRBD1 is a possible D gene (6 bases). Germline V CDR1 and CDR2: SGHRS, YFSETQ. The CDR3 has 12 residues.

About this clonotype itself: Just one base apart from a much larger clone, this may be a read error. The chain employs TRBV20-1 and TRBJ2-1; tentatively, D is TRBD1 (6 bases). The CDR3 length is 14 residues. Germline V gives CDR1 DFQATT, CDR2 SNEGSKA (reference sequence). CDR3 nucleotides: TGCGGTGCGAAAACAGGGAGCTCCTACAATGAGCAGTTCTTC. This gives the protein CGAKTGSSYNEQFF.

This clonotype was counted a few times. The V and J genes are TRBV11-3 and TRBJ2-2; 13 bases fit TRBD2. CDR1 is SGHNT, CDR2 YENEEA, per germline. The CDR3 totals 16 residues. After removal of 4 bases from V and 5 bases from J, the junction contained 4 bases not matched to a gene. This chain's CDR3 is CASSSGTSGTTGELFF. CDR3 nucleotide sequence: TGTGCCAGCAGCTCCGGGACTAGCGGGACAACCGGGGAGCTGTTTTTT.

The chain combines TRBV27 with TRBJ1-2, with TRBD1 matching over 9 bases. The length of the CDR3 is 15 residues. Germline lookup yields CDR1 MNHEY and CDR2 SMNVEV (reference sequence). With V trimmed by 5 bases and J by 8 bases, 12 bases remained unmatched. The CDR3 DNA reads as TGTGCCAGCAGTCCTCCGGGACAGGGATCGGAGGGCTACACCTTC. Translating gives CASSPPGQGSEGYTF.

In its sample, this clonotype was seen a few times. This chain connects TRBV30 to TRBJ1-1, with D possibly matching TRBD1 (6 bases). The CDR3 contains 13 residues. The germline CDR1 and CDR2 sequences are GTSNPN and SVGIG (reference sequence). Trimming removed 0 bases from V and 4 bases from J, with 9 bases in between. The CDR3 nucleotides read TGTGCCTGGAGTGTTCAGGGGAGCACTGAAGCTTTCTTT. The encoded protein is CAWSVQGSTEAFF.

This clonotype was picked up many times. This rearrangement joins TRBV11-2 to TRBJ2-1; TRBD2 agrees at 10 bases. Germline CDR1 is SGHAT and CDR2 is FQNNGV. V lost 1 base to trimming and J lost 8 bases; unmatched junction nucleotides: 8. The CDR3 length is 16 residues. This CDR3 reads CASSLGPSGSQDEQFF. DNA for the CDR3: TGTGCCAGCAGCTTAGGGCCTAGCGGGAGTCAGGATGAGCAGTTCTTC.

The CDR3 DNA sequence: TGTGCCAGCAGTGAGAGGGGGCGGGCGGATGTAGACAATGAGCAGTTCTTC. Protein sequence: CASSERGRADVDNEQFF. The gene calls are TRBV6-1 and TRBJ2-1, with 7 positions matching TRBD1. The CDR3 runs to 17 residues. V lost 3 bases and J lost 5; bases outside the gene matches: 13. Germline loops: CDR1 MNHNS, CDR2 SASEGT.

This clonotype was detected a few times. The chain is built from TRBV5-1 and TRBJ1-1; maybe TRBD1 (5 bases). Germline-derived CDR1 and CDR2 are SGHRS and YFSETQ. Trimming took 2 bases from V and 7 from J, leaving 15 bases between them. The CDR3 contains 14 residues. DNA of the CDR3: TGCGCCAGCAGCTTTGGGACCATTAGAGATGAAGCTTTCTTT. It specifies CASSFGTIRDEAFF.

There are a few counts of this clonotype. A read error may produce the germline difference seen at one junction end. This chain connects TRBV19 to TRBJ1-1; TRBD1 is a possible D gene (5 bases). Germline CDR1 and CDR2: LNHDA and SQIVND (reference sequence). This CDR3 contains 13 residues. The CDR3 DNA sequence: TGTGTCAGTAGTAGGACAACGAACACTGAAGCTTTCTTT. It translates to CVSSRTTNTEAFF.

This clonotype has ten or more counts. The chain employs TRBV12-3 or TRBV12-4 and TRBJ1-1; 7 bases align to TRBD1. This CDR3 comprises 12 residues. V gave up 6 bases and J gave up 11 bases; unmatched junction bases: 9. CDR3 sequence reads: CASSYLTGLAFF. The CDR3 nucleotides read TGTGCCAGCAGCTACTTGACAGGGCTTGCTTTCTTT.

This clonotype was counted at least ten times. This chain joins TRBV2 and TRBJ1-6; no reliable D call. Germline V gives CDR1 SNHLY, CDR2 FYNNEI. The V gene lost 11 bases and the J gene lost 6 bases, with 11 bases spanning the gap. The CDR3 spans 12 residues. CDR3 protein: CAGGLGNSPLHF. DNA for the CDR3: TGTGCCGGAGGCCTGGGTAATTCACCCCTCCACTTT.

Ten or more counts support this clonotype. V is TRBV27 and J is TRBJ2-3; D call uncertain. The V gene lost 6 bases and the J gene lost 6 bases, with 4 bases spanning the gap. The CDR3 totals 10 residues. Germline V gives CDR1 MNHEY, CDR2 SMNVEV (reference sequence). The DNA for the CDR3 is TGTGCCAGCAGGGGGGATACGCAGTATTTT. It translates to CASRGDTQYF.

This clonotype was seen at least ten times. The rearrangement joins TRBV2 to TRBJ2-7, with unresolved D. CDR3 size: 14 residues. Trimming took 7 bases from V and 1 from J, leaving 14 bases between them. Germline assignment: CDR1 SNHLY and CDR2 FYNNEI. Here the CDR3 DNA reads TGTGCCAGCAAGCTCGCCGAGCTATCCTACGAGCAGTACTTC. Amino acid sequence: CASKLAELSYEQYF.

This clonotype has ten or more counts. This chain joins TRBV20-1 and TRBJ2-5, with 10 bases matching TRBD2. Germline V CDR1 and CDR2: DFQATT, SNEGSKA (reference sequence). The junction had 11 bases not matched to a gene; V was cut back by 6 bases and J by 7 bases. The CDR3 runs 14 residues. In DNA form, the CDR3 reads TGCAGTGCACTAGCAGCTAAGCGGGAGGGGACCCAGTACTTC. As protein: CSALAAKREGTQYF.

This sequence joins TRBV28 and TRBJ1-5, with D hard to call. The CDR3 loop spans 14 amino acids. Germline CDR1 and CDR2: MDHEN and SYDVKM. Trimming cost V 6 bases and J 6 bases, with 15 bases left between them. For the CDR3, the DNA is TGTGCCAGCAGCATGGGCCATGCCGGTCAGCCCCAGCATTTT. It yields the protein CASSMGHAGQPQHF.

This clonotype came up many times. The chain uses TRBV9 and TRBJ2-7, with 13 bases that match TRBD2. The CDR3 sequence is 15 residues long. With 4 bases clipped from V and 9 bases from J, the junction kept 10 bases outside the gene matches. Germline V CDR1 and CDR2: SGDLS, YYNGEE. CDR3 in DNA: TGTGCCAGCAGCTCCTCCGGGACTAGCGGGATGCGGCAGTACTTC. Translated, it gives CASSSSGTSGMRQYF.

This clonotype was seen many times. V gene TRBV27 combines with J gene TRBJ2-7; tentatively, D is TRBD1 or TRBD2 (5 bases each). From germline, CDR1 is MNHEY and CDR2 SMNVEV (reference sequence). CDR3 length: 15 amino acids. Between the trimmed V and J ends, which lost 0 bases and 3 bases, there was a span of 12 bases. For the CDR3, the DNA is TGTGCCAGCAGTTTATCGGGGGTGGAGAACTACGAGCAGTACTTC. Its translation: CASSLSGVENYEQYF.

J is TRBJ2-2 and V is TRBV6-1; tentatively, D is TRBD1 (7 bases). Germline V gene sequence: CDR1 MNHNS, CDR2 SASEGT. This CDR3 has 13 amino acids. Trimming stripped 6 bases from V and 4 bases from J, with 9 bases between. The CDR3 DNA sequence: TGTGCCAGCAGCAGGGGGGCCACCGGGGAGCTGTTTTTT. Translation gives CASSRGATGELFF.

This clonotype was observed at least ten times. The chain uses TRBV11-2 and TRBJ2-7, with a weak D call TRBD2 (6 bases). The germline V gene has CDR1 SGHAT and CDR2 FQNNGV. This CDR3 has 15 amino acids. V gave up 1 base and J gave up 1 base, with 11 bases separating them. The CDR3 DNA sequence: TGTGCCAGCAGCTTAGCCGCCGGGACTTCCTACGAGCAGTACTTC. Translated, it gives CASSLAAGTSYEQYF. The full variable domain, rest sourced from reference TRBV11-2 and TRBJ2-7, is EAGVAQSPRYKIIEKRQSVAFWCNPISGHATLYWYQQILGQGPKLLIQFQNNGVVDDSQLPKDRFSAERLKGVDSTLKIQPAKLEDSAVYLCASSLAAGTSYEQYFGPGTRLTVT.

At least ten counts were recorded for this clonotype. This chain connects TRBV12-3 or TRBV12-4 to TRBJ1-6, with D perhaps TRBD1 (5 bases). V dropped 2 bases and J dropped 6 bases, with 8 bases sitting between them. The CDR3 totals 14 residues. The CDR3 is CASSLQGVNSPLHF. In DNA form, the CDR3 reads TGTGCCAGCAGTTTACAAGGGGTTAATTCACCCCTCCACTTT.

This clonotype was found many times. The rearrangement links TRBV27 to TRBJ2-1; D not certain. V was pared by 2 bases and J by 9 bases, with 11 bases between. Germline V lookup: CDR1 MNHEY, CDR2 SMNVEV (reference sequence). There are 13 residues in the CDR3. CDR3 residues: CASSLDRRPEQFF. In DNA form, the CDR3 reads TGTGCCAGCAGTTTAGATCGCAGGCCTGAGCAGTTCTTC.

This clonotype has a count of ten or more. V and J are TRBV12-3 or TRBV12-4 and TRBJ1-4, with D possibly matching TRBD1 (6 bases). The CDR3 extends over 15 amino acids. V shed 3 bases and J shed 8 bases, with 16 bases lying between them. CDR3 residues: CASSLDRQATEKLFF. CDR3 bases: TGTGCCAGCAGTTTGGACCGACAGGCCACAGAAAAACTGTTTTTT.

This clonotype was counted only a few times. The CDR3 nucleotides read TGTGCCAGCAGCCGTCCGGACCCAGGGGGTGAAGCTTTCTTT. Translated, it gives CASSRPDPGGEAFF. This rearrangement joins TRBV7-2 to TRBJ1-1; 7 nucleotides align to TRBD1. Germline V gives CDR1 SGHTA, CDR2 FQGNSA. The CDR3 sequence is 14 residues long. J gave up 7 bases and V 5 bases, and 10 bases lay outside the gene matches.

This clonotype was seen a few times. The chain carries TRBV29-1 and TRBJ1-1; D unresolved. The V gene lost 1 base and the J gene lost 1 base, with 7 bases spanning the gap. CDR1 and CDR2 (germline): SQVTM, ANQGSEA. The CDR3 has 13 residues. The chain's CDR3 is CSVEGRQNTEAFF. The CDR3 bases are TGCAGCGTTGAAGGACGGCAGAACACTGAAGCTTTCTTT.

In its sample, this clonotype was seen many times. The gene calls are TRBV5-6 and TRBJ2-3; 11 bases line up with TRBD2. This CDR3 is built from 16 residues. Trimming at V came to 4 bases and at J to 6 bases, leaving 10 bases not matched to a gene. The germline V gene encodes CDR1 SGHDT and CDR2 YYEEEE. DNA of the CDR3: TGTGCCAGCAGCGAGGCTAGCGGGGGGTCCCTGGATACGCAGTATTTT. Its translation: CASSEASGGSLDTQYF.

The chain combines TRBV29-1 with TRBJ2-1; the D is unclear. The CDR3 consists of 13 residues. The V and J ends lost 3 bases and 5 bases respectively, with 11 bases between them. Germline V gene lookup returns CDR1 SQVTM and CDR2 ANQGSEA. The CDR3 coding sequence is TGCAGCGTTGAGAGATTGGGCAACAATGAGCAGTTCTTC. It specifies CSVERLGNNEQFF.